A selection of T cell receptor beta chains follows, all from one sample in a study of T-cell memory formation after mild COVID-19. One entry per CDR3 protein results from TCRdb running MiXCR on the 5' RACE reads. The data show 400,000 or so distinct CDR3 sequences, roughly 21% seen once. Sequencing was performed on PBMCs or a T cell subset sorted from them (not recorded which). The receptors originated from an adult woman who had mild COVID-19 (a few samples of this study predate the infection). Cell type and time point are not known. Both conserved end residues are part of each CDR3.

v_gene	j_gene	CDR3aa
TRBV15	TRBJ2-1	CATSWTSAEQFF
TRBV4-3	TRBJ2-1	CASSQERSLGEGWSSYNEQFF
TRBV4-2	TRBJ2-3	CASSQDLGGPTDTQYF
TRBV3-1	TRBJ1-2	CASSRRGTEDYGYTF
TRBV7-7	TRBJ2-2	CASSLEAGNTGELFF
TRBV5-1	TRBJ2-7	CASSSGGGQGYEQYF
TRBV12-3/TRBV12-4	TRBJ1-2	CASRIRGGYTF
TRBV20-1	TRBJ2-3	CSAERGAKGTDTQYF
TRBV6-4	TRBJ2-1	CASSDSPTSGADNEQFF
TRBV7-9	TRBJ1-1	CASSHGQGGTEAFF
TRBV5-1	TRBJ2-3	CASSDRGYTTDTQYF